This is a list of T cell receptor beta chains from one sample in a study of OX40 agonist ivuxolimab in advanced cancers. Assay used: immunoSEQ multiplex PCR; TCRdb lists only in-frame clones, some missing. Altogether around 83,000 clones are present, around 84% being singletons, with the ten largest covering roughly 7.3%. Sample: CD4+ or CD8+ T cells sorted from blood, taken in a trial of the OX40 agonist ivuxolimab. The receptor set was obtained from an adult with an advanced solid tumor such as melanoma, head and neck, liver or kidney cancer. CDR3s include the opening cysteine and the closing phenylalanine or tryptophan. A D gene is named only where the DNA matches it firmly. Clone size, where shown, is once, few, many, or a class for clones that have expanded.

DNA: TGTGCCAGCAGCTTAAGTTCGCGTGAAAAACTGTTTTTT
CDR3: CASSLSSREKLFF
size: NA
D: NA
V: TRBV7-8
length: 13
J: TRBJ1-4

DNA: TGTGCCAGCAGGACAGGGGGCGGTAATTCACCCCTCCACTTT
CDR3: CASRTGGGNSPLHF
size: NA
D: TRBD1
V: TRBV2
length: 14
J: TRBJ1-6

DNA: TGTGCCAGCAGTGAGGACAGCTACAATGAGCAGTTCTTC
CDR3: CASSEDSYNEQFF
size: NA
D: NA
V: TRBV2
length: 13
J: TRBJ2-1

DNA: TGTGCCTGGAGTACGGGGGTCTACGAGCAGTACTTC
CDR3: CAWSTGVYEQYF
size: NA
D: NA
V: TRBV30
length: 12
J: TRBJ2-7

DNA: TGTGCCAGCACCCCAGAGGGGGGCAATGAGCAGTTCTTC
CDR3: CASTPEGGNEQFF
size: NA
D: NA
V: TRBV9
length: 13
J: TRBJ2-1

DNA: TGTGCCAGCAGCTCCGCAGAGAACACTGAAGCTTTCTTT
CDR3: CASSSAENTEAFF
size: few
D: NA
V: TRBV5-4
length: 13
J: TRBJ1-1

DNA: TGTGCCAGCAGCTTATCCGGAACCTACGAGCAGTACTTC
CDR3: CASSLSGTYEQYF
size: NA
D: NA
V: TRBV11-3
length: 13
J: TRBJ2-7

DNA: TGTGCCAGCTCATCACTGGGACAGACGAACACTGAAGCTTTCTTT
CDR3: CASSSLGQTNTEAFF
size: NA
D: TRBD1
V: TRBV18
length: 15
J: TRBJ1-1

DNA: TGTGCCAGTAGTATTGGGACAGGAGCCAAAGCGGCTTTCTTT
CDR3: CASSIGTGAKAAFF
size: NA
D: TRBD1
V: TRBV19
length: 14
J: TRBJ1-1

DNA: TGTGCCAGCAGTTTTCAGGACCAGCAGCCCCAGCATTTT
CDR3: CASSFQDQQPQHF
size: NA
D: NA
V: TRBV7-2
length: 13
J: TRBJ1-5

DNA: TGTGCCAGCAGTGTAGGCCTGGGGCCCGGAAACACCATATATTTT
CDR3: CASSVGLGPGNTIYF
size: NA
D: NA
V: TRBV6-1
length: 15
J: TRBJ1-3

DNA: TGCAGCGTTGAAGATCGGAGACGGAACACTGAAGCTTTCTTT
CDR3: CSVEDRRRNTEAFF
size: NA
D: NA
V: TRBV29-1
length: 14
J: TRBJ1-1

DNA: TGTGCCAGCAGCCTAGGGGGTGGGGGCGTCTATGGCTACACCTTC
CDR3: CASSLGGGGVYGYTF
size: NA
D: NA
V: TRBV9
length: 15
J: TRBJ1-2

DNA: TGTGCCAGCAGCGTAGGTGAAGGGTATCCCAATCAGCCCCAGCATTTT
CDR3: CASSVGEGYPNQPQHF
size: NA
D: NA
V: TRBV9
length: 16
J: TRBJ1-5

DNA: TGCGCCAGCAGCAACGGAAATGGCCTTAATGAAAAACTGTTTTTT
CDR3: CASSNGNGLNEKLFF
size: NA
D: NA
V: TRBV4-1
length: 15
J: TRBJ1-4

DNA: TGTGCCAGCTCACCGGCATCCTACGAGCAGTACTTC
CDR3: CASSPASYEQYF
size: NA
D: NA
V: TRBV18
length: 12
J: TRBJ2-7

DNA: TGTGCCAGCAGCTCCCCCCCCTACGAGCAGTACTTC
CDR3: CASSSPPYEQYF
size: NA
D: NA
V: TRBV7-2
length: 12
J: TRBJ2-7

DNA: TGCGCCAGCAGTCCTGACAGCTATGGCTACACCTTC
CDR3: CASSPDSYGYTF
size: NA
D: NA
V: TRBV5-1
length: 12
J: TRBJ1-2

DNA: TGTGCCAGCATGGGGGGCTCCTACGAGCAGTACTTC
CDR3: CASMGGSYEQYF
size: NA
D: NA
V: TRBV6-5
length: 12
J: TRBJ2-7

DNA: TGTGCCACCAGCGCGGGGGCCGCCAAGCCGTACGCTTTCTTT
CDR3: CATSAGAAKPYAFF
size: NA
D: NA
V: TRBV15
length: 14
J: TRBJ1-1

DNA: TGTGCCAGCAGCGTATCAGGGGGCGAAAAACTGTTTTTT
CDR3: CASSVSGGEKLFF
size: NA
D: TRBD1
V: TRBV9
length: 13
J: TRBJ1-4

DNA: TGTGCCAGCAGCAAACGCAGAGAGACCCAGTACTTC
CDR3: CASSKRRETQYF
size: NA
D: NA
V: TRBV7-2
length: 12
J: TRBJ2-5

DNA: TGTGCCAGCTCGCGCGAAAGGTCCGCCAGCACTTCTAACTATGGCTACACCTTC
CDR3: CASSRERSASTSNYGYTF
size: few
D: NA
V: TRBV18
length: 18
J: TRBJ1-2

DNA: TGTGCCAGCAGCCAGGGCGTAGGGGAGGGGCAGCCCCAGCATTTT
CDR3: CASSQGVGEGQPQHF
size: NA
D: NA
V: TRBV4-2
length: 15
J: TRBJ1-5

DNA: TGTGCCAGCAGCCTAGAAGGGGGATATGGGCAATATGAGCAGTTCTTC
CDR3: CASSLEGGYGQYEQFF
size: NA
D: NA
V: TRBV7-9
length: 16
J: TRBJ2-1

DNA: TGTGCCAGCAGCGCTTACGGGGGGTCGTTAGGTGAAGCTTTCTTT
CDR3: CASSAYGGSLGEAFF
size: NA
D: NA
V: TRBV9
length: 15
J: TRBJ1-1

DNA: TGTGCCAGCAGCTTTCTCGGGGACAGGGGGGCCATCTACGAGCAGTACTTC
CDR3: CASSFLGDRGAIYEQYF
size: NA
D: TRBD1
V: TRBV5-6
length: 17
J: TRBJ2-7

DNA: TGTGCCAGTAGTATAGGAGACAAGGTGTGGGGCAATCAGCCCCAGCATTTT
CDR3: CASSIGDKVWGNQPQHF
size: NA
D: NA
V: TRBV19
length: 17
J: TRBJ1-5

DNA: TGTGCCAGCAGCCAAAGGGGGGACGAGCAGTACTTC
CDR3: CASSQRGDEQYF
size: NA
D: NA
V: TRBV14
length: 12
J: TRBJ2-7

DNA: TGTGCCAGCAGTTCCCGGGACAGCATATCAATGCCCCAGCATTTT
CDR3: CASSSRDSISMPQHF
size: NA
D: TRBD1
V: TRBV27
length: 15
J: TRBJ1-5

DNA: TGTGCTAGCAGTGTGGGGACGGCCACCGGGGAGCTGTTTTTT
CDR3: CASSVGTATGELFF
size: NA
D: NA
V: TRBV7-7
length: 14
J: TRBJ2-2

DNA: TGTGCCAGCAGCTTAACTGGCGACAGAAACTATGGCTACACCTTC
CDR3: CASSLTGDRNYGYTF
size: NA
D: NA
V: TRBV7-3
length: 15
J: TRBJ1-2

DNA: TGTGCCAGCAGCCTCCGAACCTACGAGCAGTACTTC
CDR3: CASSLRTYEQYF
size: NA
D: NA
V: TRBV11-3
length: 12
J: TRBJ2-7

DNA: TGTGCCACCAGTGAGGGCTTGCTAACCTACAATGAGCAGTTCTTC
CDR3: CATSEGLLTYNEQFF
size: NA
D: NA
V: TRBV15
length: 15
J: TRBJ2-1

DNA: TGTGCCAGCAGCTTAGGACAGGGTGGCTACACCTTC
CDR3: CASSLGQGGYTF
size: NA
D: TRBD1
V: TRBV11-3
length: 12
J: TRBJ1-2

DNA: TGTGCCACCAGAGGCAGAACCGGGGAGCTGTTTTTT
CDR3: CATRGRTGELFF
size: NA
D: NA
V: TRBV6-1
length: 12
J: TRBJ2-2

DNA: TGTGCCTGGAGTATCTCTGGAAACACCATATATTTT
CDR3: CAWSISGNTIYF
size: NA
D: NA
V: TRBV30
length: 12
J: TRBJ1-3

DNA: TGTGCCAGCAGCTTATCTGGGGTCGACGAGCAGTACTTC
CDR3: CASSLSGVDEQYF
size: once
D: NA
V: TRBV7-3
length: 13
J: TRBJ2-7

DNA: TGTGCCAGTAATGACGGATTAAAAAAAGAGACCCAGTACTTC
CDR3: CASNDGLKKETQYF
size: once
D: NA
V: TRBV19
length: 14
J: TRBJ2-5

DNA: TGCGCCAGCAGCTTGGTTCCAGGGCAGGACGAGCAGTACTTC
CDR3: CASSLVPGQDEQYF
size: NA
D: NA
V: TRBV5-1
length: 14
J: TRBJ2-7

DNA: TGTGCCAGCAGCCGAAGCGGGATAGAGACAGATACGCAGTATTTT
CDR3: CASSRSGIETDTQYF
size: NA
D: TRBD2
V: TRBV4-2
length: 15
J: TRBJ2-3

DNA: TGTGCCAGCAGCCTCGCGGGGGTTCAGGAGACCCAGTACTTC
CDR3: CASSLAGVQETQYF
size: NA
D: TRBD2
V: TRBV9
length: 14
J: TRBJ2-5

DNA: TGCAGTTCCGCAAGGGTTGAGCAGTTCTTC
CDR3: CSSARVEQFF
size: NA
D: NA
V: TRBV20-1
length: 10
J: TRBJ2-1

DNA: TGTGCCAGCAGCACCCAGGGGGCAGGGCTCTATGGCTACACCTTC
CDR3: CASSTQGAGLYGYTF
size: once
D: TRBD1
V: TRBV5-6
length: 15
J: TRBJ1-2

DNA: TGTGCCAGCTCACCAAATCCTGCCGGACTCGCTGGCTACACCTTC
CDR3: CASSPNPAGLAGYTF
size: few
D: NA
V: TRBV18
length: 15
J: TRBJ1-2

DNA: TGTGCCAGCAGCTTAATACTAGGTTCCAATGAGCAGTTCTTC
CDR3: CASSLILGSNEQFF
size: NA
D: NA
V: TRBV7-3
length: 14
J: TRBJ2-1

DNA: TGTGCCAGCAGCTTAAAAGTGGGGGACAGGAGTTATGGCTACACCTTC
CDR3: CASSLKVGDRSYGYTF
size: NA
D: TRBD1
V: TRBV7-9
length: 16
J: TRBJ1-2